The TCR beta chain under discussion was sequenced for a study of identical twins. Study-wide findings and caveats: Out-of-frame alpha sequences common to twins were enriched for low generation probability.

CDR3 length: 14 amino acids. J lost 1 base, V lost 7 bases, and 3 bases had no gene match. Germline V gene data show CDR1 as MNHEY and CDR2 as SVGAGI. This clonotype was recorded at least ten times. Its antigen remains unidentified. In every case, the donor was a healthy Caucasian. MiXCR, run by TCRdb on the 5' RACE reads, gives a single entry per CDR3 protein. The data hold approximately 94,000 distinct CDR3 sequences, with just under 6% observed a single time. The chain carries TRBV6-5 and TRBJ2-3; 9 bases are a match to TRBD1. The sequence derives from a woman aged 50 to 65 in good health. Sequencing was done on a sample of memory T cells sorted from blood. The DNA of the CDR3 is TGTGCCAGCACCGGGACAGGGCGCACAGATACGCAGTATTTT. Translating it yields CASTGTGRTDTQYF.